This T cell receptor (beta chain) was sequenced in a study of Tregs in tolerant kidney transplant recipients. Study-level findings and limits: Tregs expanded with activated donor B cells seemed most donor-specific. This study did not directly address biological reproducibility.

This CDR3 is built from 13 residues. V lost 3 bases, J lost 4 bases, and 8 bases lay in between. Germline V CDR1 and CDR2: SGHRS, YFSETQ. As to this clone: The antigen remains unidentified.

The assay was immunoSEQ multiplex PCR, and TCRdb's table has in-frame clones only and misses some. The profile shows around 230,000 clones, about 86% of them singletons. The chain combines TRBV5-1 with TRBJ1-3, with D possibly being TRBD1 (5 bases). The sequence was collected from a human donor in good health. The sequencing sample was made of CD4+ T cells from blood. CDR3 sequence (DNA): TGCGCCAGCAGCTCCGGGGACGGAAACACCATATATTTT. Translation gives CASSSGDGNTIYF.